This entry concerns a single TCR beta chain. No antigen is known for it. The split of CD4+ cells yielded CD45RA+ naive and CD45RA-negative memory subsets. Each replicate PCR on the sorted subsets used approximately 180 ng DNA (around 30,000 T cell genomes). Here immunoSEQ multiplex PCR was the method, and the copy in TCRdb shows in-frame clones only, minus some. The sample includes a few million clones, 90% to 97% of them seen just once. The sample originates from a study of shared clonotypes between healthy human individuals. The study's findings and limits: Sequencing depth was a factor that was expected to affect clonotype sharing among donors.

The CDR3 length is 15 residues. The germline CDR1 and CDR2 sequences are MDHEN and SYDVKM. With 6 bases clipped from V and 0 bases from J, the junction kept 6 bases outside the gene matches. The specimen was naive CD4+ T cells sorted from blood. Regarding subset: CD45RA+ positively selected. This chain links TRBV28 with TRBJ1-1; 8 nucleotides agree with TRBD1. This TCR derives from a man aged 18 to 29 in good health. CDR3 sequence reads: CASRSQGALNTEAFF. CDR3 nucleotide sequence: TGTGCCAGCAGATCTCAGGGGGCCTTGAACACTGAAGCTTTCTTT. The whole variable domain, remainder taken from reference TRBV28 and TRBJ1-1, is DVKVTQSSRYLVKRTGEKVFLECVQDMDHENMFWYRQDPGLGLRLIYFSYDVKMKEKGDIPEGYSVSREKKERFSLILESASTNQTSMYLCASRSQGALNTEAFFGQGTRLTVV.